This TCR beta chain was found in a study of T cell repertoires in cytomegalovirus infection. Looking at the study overall: Recently identified HLA-C-restricted CMV epitopes were among the peptides used. Matching HLA type and CMV infection were both indicated by public TCR beta signatures. General study points: Cumulative frequency of public TCR beta families picked out carriers of CMV plus the relevant HLA. What dominated the ex vivo response were HLA-C-restricted CMV-specific TCR beta clonotypes.

Regarding this clonotype: What it binds is unknown.

Trimming took 4 bases from V and 0 from J; bases not matched to a gene: 7. The V gene's germline CDR1 is SEHNR and CDR2 FQNEAQ (reference sequence). The CDR3 covers 17 residues. TCRdb called the reads again in MiXCR, with one record for every CDR3 protein. The sample records hundreds of thousands of distinct CDR3 sequences, around 30% being singletons. The rearrangement joins TRBV7-9 to TRBJ2-7; 12 bases line up with TRBD2. The specimen comprised cultured PBMCs, sampled from culture after CMV antigen stimulation. This TCR derives from a human donor in good health (CMV status not recorded). Some clones in this sample may be carry-over from other donors' samples. The CDR3 loop reads CASSSGLAGTSSYEQYF. The CDR3 bases are TGTGCCAGCAGCTCCGGACTAGCGGGGACAAGCTCCTACGAGCAGTACTTC. Drawing the rest from reference TRBV7-9 and TRBJ2-7, the complete variable domain is DTGVSQNPRHKITKRGQNVTFRCDPISEHNRLYWYRQTLGQGPEFLTYFQNEAQLEKSRLLSDRFSAERPKGSFSTLEIQRTEQGDSAMYLCASSSGLAGTSSYEQYFGPGTRLTVT.